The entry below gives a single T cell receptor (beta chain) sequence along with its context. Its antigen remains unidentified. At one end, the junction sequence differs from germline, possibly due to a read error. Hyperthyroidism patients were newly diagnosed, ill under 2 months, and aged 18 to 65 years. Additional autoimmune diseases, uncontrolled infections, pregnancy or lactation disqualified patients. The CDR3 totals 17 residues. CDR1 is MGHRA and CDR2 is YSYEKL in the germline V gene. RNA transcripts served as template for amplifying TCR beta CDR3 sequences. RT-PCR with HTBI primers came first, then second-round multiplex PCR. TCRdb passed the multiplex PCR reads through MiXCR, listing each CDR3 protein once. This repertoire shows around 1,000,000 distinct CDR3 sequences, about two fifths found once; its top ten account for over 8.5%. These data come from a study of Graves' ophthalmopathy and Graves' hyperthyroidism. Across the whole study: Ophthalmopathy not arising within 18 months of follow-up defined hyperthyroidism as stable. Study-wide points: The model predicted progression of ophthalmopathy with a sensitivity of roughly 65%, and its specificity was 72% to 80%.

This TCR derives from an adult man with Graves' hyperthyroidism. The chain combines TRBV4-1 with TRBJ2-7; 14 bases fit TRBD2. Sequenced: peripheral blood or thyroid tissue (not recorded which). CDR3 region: CASSPGLAGASSYEQCF. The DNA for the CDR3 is TGCGCCAGCAGCCCGGGACTAGCGGGAGCGAGCTCCTACGAGCAGTGCTTC.